Listed below are T cell receptor beta chains from one sample, sequenced in a study of CD8+CD57+ T cells in acquired aplastic anemia. TCRdb reanalysed the reads using MiXCR and keeps one entry per CDR3 protein. The sample lists approximately 300,000 distinct CDR3 sequences; 50% to 65% were seen once. Sequenced sample: sorted CD4+, CD8+, or CD8+CD57+ T cells (not recorded which) from PBMCs. These receptors were collected from a human donor with aplastic anemia. Each CDR3 is given with its conserved first and last residue. The D gene is left open where the match is weak. Expanded clones get a size class; other rows say once, few or many, or leave the size out.

V: TRBV20-1; D: TRBD1; size: .; J: TRBJ2-1; DNA: TGCAGCGCCCGGCAGGGGGCGAATGAGCAGCTCTTC; CDR3: CSARQGANEQLF
V: TRBV11-3; D: .; size: .; J: TRBJ2-3; DNA: TGTGCCAGCAGCTTACGGGCGGGATACACAGATACGCAGTATTTT; CDR3: CASSLRAGYTDTQYF
V: TRBV14; D: .; size: .; J: TRBJ1-6; DNA: TGTGCCAGCAGCCAAGATCGGGGTAATTCACCCCTCCACTTT; CDR3: CASSQDRGNSPLHF
V: TRBV2; D: TRBD1; size: .; J: TRBJ2-2; DNA: TGTGCCAGCAGTTTAGGGGGCAGCGCGAACACCGGGGAGCTGTTTTTT; CDR3: CASSLGGSANTGELFF
V: TRBV3-1; D: TRBD2; size: many; J: TRBJ2-3; DNA: TGTGCCAGCAGGACGACTAGCGGGGGCACAGATACGCAGTATTTT; CDR3: CASRTTSGGTDTQYF
V: TRBV20-1; D: TRBD1; size: .; J: TRBJ1-2; DNA: TGCAGTGCTCGTCGACCTCGGACAGGGTCGTACTATGGCTACACCTTC; CDR3: CSARRPRTGSYYGYTF
V: TRBV7-9; D: .; size: .; J: TRBJ1-1; DNA: TGTGCCAGCAGCTTAATCCGGGGCTCTGAAGCTTTCTTT; CDR3: CASSLIRGSEAFF
V: TRBV9; D: .; size: many; J: TRBJ2-2; DNA: TGTGCCAGCAGCGTGAATGGGAACACCGGGGAGCTGTTTTTT; CDR3: CASSVNGNTGELFF
V: TRBV5-6; D: TRBD1; size: .; J: TRBJ2-7; DNA: TGTGCCAGCGGCTTGCGGACAGGGGACGAGCAGTACTTC; CDR3: CASGLRTGDEQYF
V: TRBV20-1; D: TRBD1; size: .; J: TRBJ2-5; DNA: TGCAGTGCTGGACAGGGTGGTTTGGAGACCCAGTACTTC; CDR3: CSAGQGGLETQYF
V: TRBV7-9; D: TRBD2; size: .; J: TRBJ2-3; DNA: TGTGCCAGCAGCTCAAGACTAGCGGGGACAGATACGCAGTATTTT; CDR3: CASSSRLAGTDTQYF
V: TRBV15; D: .; size: once; J: TRBJ2-7; DNA: TGTGCCACCCAAGGACAAACCTACGAGCAGTACTTC; CDR3: CATQGQTYEQYF
V: TRBV20-1; D: .; size: many; J: TRBJ1-1; DNA: TGCAGTGCCCCGACGGACACTGAAGCTTTCTTT; CDR3: CSAPTDTEAFF
V: TRBV7-9; D: .; size: .; J: TRBJ2-7; DNA: TGTGCCAGCAGCTTTAGTCACTCCGGGGGCGAGCAGTACTTC; CDR3: CASSFSHSGGEQYF
V: TRBV6-5; D: .; size: few; J: TRBJ2-4; DNA: TGTGCCAGCACCTATGCTAGGGGAAACATTCAGTACTTC; CDR3: CASTYARGNIQYF
V: TRBV14; D: .; size: once; J: TRBJ2-5; DNA: TGTGCCAGCAGTCGGCAAGTTTCGGAGACCCAGTACTTC; CDR3: CASSRQVSETQYF
V: TRBV28; D: .; size: .; J: TRBJ2-7; DNA: TGTGCCACCTACCGACTCGACGAGCAGTACTTC; CDR3: CATYRLDEQYF
V: TRBV7-6; D: .; size: .; J: TRBJ2-5; DNA: TGTGCCAGCAGCTTAGAACAGGGCCGAAAGACCCAGTACTTC; CDR3: CASSLEQGRKTQYF
V: TRBV14; D: .; size: many; J: TRBJ2-7; DNA: TGTGCCAGCAGCCAAGAAGCGGGTTCCTACTGGGCTAAGTACTTC; CDR3: CASSQEAGSYWAKYF
V: TRBV5-1; D: .; size: many; J: TRBJ1-3; DNA: TGCGCCAGCAGCTTGACTCCCGGTAACTCTGGAAACACCATATATTTT; CDR3: CASSLTPGNSGNTIYF
V: TRBV19; D: TRBD1; size: .; J: TRBJ2-1; DNA: TGTGCCAGTACCCAAAGGAGCGGGACAGGGGATCGCAATGAGCAGTTCTTC; CDR3: CASTQRSGTGDRNEQFF
V: TRBV6-5; D: .; size: many; J: TRBJ2-5; DNA: TGTGCCAGCGGACTACTTGGGCAAGAGACCCAGTACTTC; CDR3: CASGLLGQETQYF
V: TRBV20-1; D: .; size: many; J: TRBJ2-7; DNA: TGCAGTGCTTTAACACAGGGAACTACCTACGAGCAGTACTTC; CDR3: CSALTQGTTYEQYF